This T cell receptor (beta chain) came from a study of T cells in Graves' hyperthyroidism and ophthalmopathy. There were TCR beta CDR3 regions amplified from RNA transcripts. RT-PCR in the first round (using the HTBI primer set) targeted the TCR CDR3. TCRdb redid the calling of the multiplex PCR reads with MiXCR, one entry per CDR3 protein. Of about 530,000 distinct CDR3 sequences listed, approximately 17% are singletons. This clonotype showed up many times. The source is a woman aged 18-29 years with Graves' ophthalmopathy. Sequenced input: blood.

CDR3 sequence: CASSFGGDRFDEQYF. The CDR3 DNA is TGTGCCAGCAGTTTTGGCGGGGACAGGTTCGACGAGCAGTACTTC. The rearrangement links TRBV28 to TRBJ2-7; 8 bases align to TRBD1. In germline, CDR1 is MDHEN, CDR2 SYDVKM. Trimming removed 3 bases from V and 5 bases from J; junction bases left unmatched: 9. The CDR3 runs 15 residues.